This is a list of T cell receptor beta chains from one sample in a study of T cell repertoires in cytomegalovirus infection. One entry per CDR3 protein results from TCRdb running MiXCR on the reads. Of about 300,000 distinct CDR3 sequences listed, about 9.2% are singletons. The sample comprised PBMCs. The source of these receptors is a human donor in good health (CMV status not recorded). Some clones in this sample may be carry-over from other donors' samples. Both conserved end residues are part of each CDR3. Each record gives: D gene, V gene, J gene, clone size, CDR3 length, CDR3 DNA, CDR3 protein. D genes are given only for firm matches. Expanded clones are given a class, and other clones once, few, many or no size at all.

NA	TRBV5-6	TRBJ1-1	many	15	TGTGCCAGCAGCCTGGGGGGGGCCATGAACACTGAAGCTTTCTTT	CASSLGGAMNTEAFF
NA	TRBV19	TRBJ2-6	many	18	TGTGCCAGTAGTATACTTATCTTGTGGGCCTCTGGGGCCAACGTCCTGACTTTC	CASSILILWASGANVLTF
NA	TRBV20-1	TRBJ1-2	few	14	TGCAGTGCTAGAGGGAACGACAGATCTTATGGCTACACCTTC	CSARGNDRSYGYTF
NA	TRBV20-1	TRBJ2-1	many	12	TGCAGTGCTAGAGACAACTTAGATGAGCAGTTCTTC	CSARDNLDEQFF
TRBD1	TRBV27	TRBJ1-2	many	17	TGTGCCAGCAGTCCAACCCCGGGACAGCATCTCCGCTATGGCTACACCTTC	CASSPTPGQHLRYGYTF
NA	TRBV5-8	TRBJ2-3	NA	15	TGTGCCAGCAGCTTGGAGGGCAGATCCACAGATACGCAGTATTTT	CASSLEGRSTDTQYF
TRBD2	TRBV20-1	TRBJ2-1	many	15	TGCAGTGCAATAAGCGGGGGGCGCTCCTACAATGAGCAGTTCTTC	CSAISGGRSYNEQFF
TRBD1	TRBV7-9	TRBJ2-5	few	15	TGTGCCAGCAGCTCTCTCCGGGACAGCCAAGAGACCCAGTACTTC	CASSSLRDSQETQYF
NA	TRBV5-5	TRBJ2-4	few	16	TGTGCCAGCAGCTTGAGGACAGAGAGAGCCAAAAACATTCAGTACTTC	CASSLRTERAKNIQYF
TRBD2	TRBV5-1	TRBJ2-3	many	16	TGCGCCAGCAGCTGGAGCGGGGGCCACCCCACAGATACGCAGTATTTT	CASSWSGGHPTDTQYF
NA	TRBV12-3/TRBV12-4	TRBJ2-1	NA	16	TGTGCCAGCAGCACCACAGGGCGAGAAAATATCAATGAGCAGTTCTTC	CASSTTGRENINEQFF
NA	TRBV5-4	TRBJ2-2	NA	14	TGTGCCAGCAGTCCGGACCAGCCCACCGGGGAGCTGTTTTTT	CASSPDQPTGELFF
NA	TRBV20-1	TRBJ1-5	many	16	TGCAGTGCTAGAGATGCCACATCCTTGGGTAATCAGCCCCAGCATTTT	CSARDATSLGNQPQHF
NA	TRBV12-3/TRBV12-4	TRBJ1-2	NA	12	TGTGCCAGCAGTTTATCTAACTATGGCTACACCTTC	CASSLSNYGYTF
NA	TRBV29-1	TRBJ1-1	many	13	TGCAGCGTCAGACAGGATTTGTACACTGAAGCTTTCTTT	CSVRQDLYTEAFF
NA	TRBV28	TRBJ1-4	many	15	TGTGCCAGCAGGTGGCAAGGTGGGAAGAGGGAAAAACTGTTTTTT	CASRWQGGKREKLFF
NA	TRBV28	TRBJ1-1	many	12	TGTGCCAGCAGGGACACTACAGGGTTTGCTTTCTTT	CASRDTTGFAFF
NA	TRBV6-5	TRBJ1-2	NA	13	TGTGCCAGCAGTTACCCAGGGTCCTATGGCTACACCTTC	CASSYPGSYGYTF
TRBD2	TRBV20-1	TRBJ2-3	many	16	TGCAGTGCCCTTCCCGCCAGCGGGGGGGAGTCAGATACGCAGTATTTT	CSALPASGGESDTQYF
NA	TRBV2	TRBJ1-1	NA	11	TGTGCCACGCCATCGAGGGGTGAAGCTTTCTTT	CATPSRGEAFF
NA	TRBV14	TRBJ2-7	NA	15	TGTGCCAGCAGCCAAGTAACAGGAGGCTCCTACGAGCAGTACTTC	CASSQVTGGSYEQYF
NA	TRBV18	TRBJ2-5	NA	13	TGTGCCAGCTCTTGGGATCGACGAGAGACCCAGTACTTC	CASSWDRRETQYF
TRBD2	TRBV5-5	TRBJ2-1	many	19	TGTGCCAGCAGCCAGCTAGCGGGGGGTCCCTTTGGGTCCTACAATGAGCAGTTCTTC	CASSQLAGGPFGSYNEQFF
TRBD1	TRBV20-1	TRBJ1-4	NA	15	TGCAGTGCTAGAGTCGGAGGGGGCCCTAATGAAAAACTGTTTTTT	CSARVGGGPNEKLFF
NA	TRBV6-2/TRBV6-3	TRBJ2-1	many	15	TGTGCCAGCAGTAGGAACAGGGCGAGCTACAATGAGCAGTTCTTC	CASSRNRASYNEQFF
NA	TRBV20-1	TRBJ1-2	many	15	TGCAGTGCTACCAATCAACTAACAGCGGCTGGCGGCTACACCTTC	CSATNQLTAAGGYTF
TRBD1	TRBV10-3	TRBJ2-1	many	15	TGTGCCATTAAGGGGACAGGGGTCCTCGGCAATGAGCAGTTCTTC	CAIKGTGVLGNEQFF
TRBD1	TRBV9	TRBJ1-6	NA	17	TGTGCCAGCAGCGTAGAGGGGACAGGGAGCGTTAATTCACCCCTCCACTTT	CASSVEGTGSVNSPLHF
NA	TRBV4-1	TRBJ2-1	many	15	TGCGCCAGCAGCCAAGACGACACCTCCTACAATGAGCAGTTCTTC	CASSQDDTSYNEQFF
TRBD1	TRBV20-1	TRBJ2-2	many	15	TGCAGTGCTATGACAGGGGGTTCGAACACCGGGGAGCTGTTTTTT	CSAMTGGSNTGELFF
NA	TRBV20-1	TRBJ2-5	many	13	TGCAGTGCTAGAGTGCCAGGGGAAGAGACCCAGTACTTC	CSARVPGEETQYF
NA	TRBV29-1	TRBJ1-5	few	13	TGCAGCGTTGGAGACAGCAGCAATCAGCCCCAGCATTTT	CSVGDSSNQPQHF
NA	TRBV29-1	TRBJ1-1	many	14	TGCAGCGTTGGGGGGGAGGGACGGTACACTGAAGCTTTCTTT	CSVGGEGRYTEAFF
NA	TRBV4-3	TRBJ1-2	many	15	TGCGCCAGCAGCCCCTTCATTGGGGCTAACTATGGCTACACCTTC	CASSPFIGANYGYTF
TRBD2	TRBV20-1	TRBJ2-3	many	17	TGCAGTGCTAGAGATCTGGCTAGCGGGGGCCACGCTGATACGCAGTATTTT	CSARDLASGGHADTQYF
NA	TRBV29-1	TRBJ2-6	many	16	TGCAGCGTTGTCCTCAGAGGGGGCTCTGGGGCCAACGTCCTGACTTTC	CSVVLRGGSGANVLTF
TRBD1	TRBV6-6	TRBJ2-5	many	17	TGTGCCAGCAGTTATGGACAGGGGAATTTAGGTGGAGAGACCCAGTACTTC	CASSYGQGNLGGETQYF
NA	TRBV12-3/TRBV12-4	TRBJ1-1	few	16	TGTGCCAGCTGTGGTCCAAGCGGATGGCATGGCACTGAAGCTTTCTTT	CASCGPSGWHGTEAFF
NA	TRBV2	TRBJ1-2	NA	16	TGTGCCAGCAGTGAACGGAAGGCAGAGGATAACTATGGCTACACCTTC	CASSERKAEDNYGYTF
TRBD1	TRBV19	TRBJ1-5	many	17	TGTGCCAGTAATGAGGACAGGGGGCTTCTTAGCAATCAGCCCCAGCATTTT	CASNEDRGLLSNQPQHF
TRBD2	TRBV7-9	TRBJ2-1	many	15	TGTGCCAGCAGACCAGCGGGGGGCCAGGTCAATGAGCAGTTCTTC	CASRPAGGQVNEQFF
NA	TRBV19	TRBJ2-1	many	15	TGTGCCAGTAGTAGTATACTAGAGCTAAGCAATGAGCAGTTCTTC	CASSSILELSNEQFF
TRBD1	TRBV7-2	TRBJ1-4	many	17	TGTGCCAGCAGCCCGACAGGGTTCGTCGGTTCGTCGGAAAAACTGTTTTTT	CASSPTGFVGSSEKLFF
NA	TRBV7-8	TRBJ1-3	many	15	TGTGCCAGCAGCTTATCGGACCACTCTGGAAACACCATATATTTT	CASSLSDHSGNTIYF
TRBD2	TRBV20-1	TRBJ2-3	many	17	TGCAGTGCTAGAGCATCCCTCACTAGCGGGAGCACAGATACGCAGTATTTT	CSARASLTSGSTDTQYF
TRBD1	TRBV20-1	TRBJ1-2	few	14	TGCAGTGCTAGAGATGCAGGGGGCGGCTATGGCTACACCTTC	CSARDAGGGYGYTF
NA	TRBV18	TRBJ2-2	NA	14	TGTGCCAGCGCCCAGGGGACTAACACCGGGGAGCTGTTTTTT	CASAQGTNTGELFF
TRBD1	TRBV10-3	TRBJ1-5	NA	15	TGTGCCATCAGTGGGGGGACAGGGGCCAATCAGCCCCAGCATTTT	CAISGGTGANQPQHF
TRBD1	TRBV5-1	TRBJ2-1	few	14	TGCGCCAGCAGCCCCCAGGACAGGGGAAATGAGCAGTTCTTC	CASSPQDRGNEQFF
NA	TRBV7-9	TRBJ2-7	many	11	TGTGCCAGCAGCTTAGGCGGGCAGCAGTACTTC	CASSLGGQQYF
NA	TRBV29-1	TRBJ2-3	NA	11	TGTGCTGGACTGCAGAGAGATACGCAGTATTTT	CAGLQRDTQYF
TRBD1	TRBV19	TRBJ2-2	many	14	TGTGCCAGTAGTATTGGCCGGGACAGGGGCGTGCTGTTTTTT	CASSIGRDRGVLFF